The 20 T cell receptor beta chains in this list originate from one sample, sequenced in a study of shared clonotypes between healthy human individuals. The table came from immunoSEQ multiplex PCR; TCRdb's copy has only in-frame clones and leaves some out. The repertoire includes about 680,000 clones, around four fifths of them detected once, and around 1.8% sits in the top ten. Sequenced material: memory CD4+ T cells sorted from blood. Subset of the sample: CD45RA-negative fraction. The receptor set was obtained from a woman aged 30 to 39 in good health.

On this clone itself: This sample also contains other DNA sequences that code for the same CDR3. The chain combines TRBV7-2 with TRBJ2-3; D remains unclear. This CDR3 comprises 12 residues. V was clipped by 5 bases and J by 6 bases, with 9 bases between them. Germline-derived CDR1 and CDR2 are SGHTA and FQGNSA. CDR3 loop: CASSRTRDTQYF. CDR3 nucleotide sequence: TGTGCCAGCAGCAGGACGCGTGATACGCAGTATTTT.

CDR3 region: CASSQFRGEVRGYTF. In DNA, the CDR3 is TGCGCCAGCAGCCAATTTAGGGGAGAGGTTCGTGGCTACACCTTC. The genes are TRBV4-1 and TRBJ1-2; weak D call: TRBD1 (5 bases). V was cut by 2 bases and J by 7 bases, with 17 bases left in between. Looked up from germline, CDR1 is MGHRA and CDR2 is YSYEKL. The CDR3 has 15 amino acids.

This chain uses TRBV7-2 with TRBJ2-1, with D perhaps matching TRBD2 (5 bases). V lost 3 bases and J lost 7, with 13 bases in between. CDR3 size: 14 residues. Germline CDR1 SGHTA, CDR2 FQGNSA. CDR3 loop: CASSLAPGSNEQFF. CDR3 DNA: TGTGCCAGCAGCTTGGCACCGGGGTCGAATGAGCAGTTCTTC.

The chain employs TRBV7-6 and TRBJ2-2; tentatively, D is TRBD1 (6 bases). The germline V gene encodes CDR1 SGHVS and CDR2 FNYEAQ. V lost 7 bases and J 1 base, leaving 16 bases between the germline ends. This CDR3 comprises 16 residues. CDR3 nucleotides: TGTGCCAGCACCCTCCAGCAGGGACAGAACACCGGGGAGCTGTTTTTT. Protein sequence: CASTLQQGQNTGELFF.

The V and J genes are TRBV5-1 and TRBJ2-7; D call uncertain. V was cut by 3 bases and J by 5 bases, with 15 bases left in between. Germline V gives CDR1 SGHRS, CDR2 YFSETQ. This CDR3 is built from 14 residues. The CDR3 region has the DNA TGCGCCAGCAGCTCAGGTGGCAGTTTGGACGAGCAGTACTTC. The encoded protein is CASSSGGSLDEQYF.

This clone was seen only a few times. The genes are TRBV18 and TRBJ2-2; no firm D call. Trimming shortened V by 3 bases and J by 2 bases, and 7 bases separated the two germline ends. CDR1 is KGHSH, CDR2 LQKENI, per germline. This CDR3 is built from 14 residues. CDR3 in amino acids: CASSPSTNTGELFF. For the CDR3, the DNA is TGTGCCAGCTCACCTTCCACCAACACCGGGGAGCTGTTTTTT.

The V call is TRBV6-6, the J call TRBJ2-5; D is undetermined. CDR3 length equals 14 residues. CDR1 and CDR2 (germline): MNHNY, SVGAGI (reference sequence). The V and J ends lost 6 bases and 5 bases respectively, with 16 bases between them. This chain's CDR3 is CASSISQTGETQYF. CDR3 in DNA: TGTGCCAGCAGCATCTCCCAGACGGGCGAGACCCAGTACTTC.

The sample holds a few counts of this clone. Within the sample, other DNA sequences also encode this same CDR3. The chain employs TRBV29-1 and TRBJ1-1; D not resolved. V lost 4 bases and J 0 bases, leaving 9 bases between the germline ends. The CDR3 runs 13 residues. Germline CDR1 SQVTM, CDR2 ANQGSEA. Here the CDR3 reads CSVGRNMNTEAFF. The CDR3 bases are TGCAGCGTTGGCAGAAACATGAACACTGAAGCTTTCTTT.

This clone was recorded a few times. The J gene is TRBJ2-2, the V gene TRBV4-1; D unresolved. CDR3 length equals 13 residues. Germline V gene sequence: CDR1 MGHRA, CDR2 YSYEKL. Trimming took 3 bases from V and 6 from J, leaving 8 bases between them. This CDR3 is CASSHMSPGELFF. CDR3 sequence (DNA): TGCGCCAGCAGCCATATGTCCCCCGGGGAGCTGTTTTTT.

This clone was picked up one time. The chain has TRBV18 and TRBJ2-7; TRBD2 aligns across 9 bases. V shed 1 base and J 2 bases; nucleotides not matched to a gene: 3. Germline V lookup: CDR1 KGHSH, CDR2 LQKENI. CDR3 length equals 15 residues. This CDR3 is CASSPQASGTYEQYF. CDR3 nucleotides: TGTGCCAGCTCACCACAGGCTAGCGGGACCTACGAGCAGTACTTC.

The chain carries TRBV28 and TRBJ2-6; D ambiguous. The CDR3 consists of 16 residues. CDR1 is MDHEN and CDR2 is SYDVKM in the germline V gene. The V end lost 6 bases, the J end lost 0 bases, and 12 bases lay between the germline ends. CDR3 region: CASRGPVSSGANVLTF. In nucleotides, the CDR3 is TGTGCCAGCAGGGGCCCGGTAAGCTCTGGGGCCAACGTCCTGACTTTC.

The chain uses TRBV5-4 and TRBJ2-2; 13 bases align to TRBD2. This CDR3 has 16 amino acids. From germline, CDR1 is SGHNT and CDR2 YYREEE (reference sequence). The trim removed 4 bases at V and 7 bases at J, leaving 7 bases unmatched. CDR3: CASSTRLAGGHGELFF. The CDR3 nucleotides read TGTGCCAGCAGCACCCGACTAGCGGGAGGCCACGGGGAGCTGTTTTTT.

The CDR3 protein is CASSLGQGREKLFF. CDR3 sequence (DNA): TGTGCCAGCAGCTTAGGGCAGGGAAGGGAAAAACTGTTTTTT. V gene TRBV11-3 combines with J gene TRBJ1-4, with D maybe TRBD1 (5 bases). V gave up 1 base and J gave up 8 bases, with 11 bases separating them. Per germline, CDR1 SGHNT and CDR2 YENEEA. This CDR3 spans 14 amino acids.

V usage is TRBV2 and J usage is TRBJ2-7, with D perhaps TRBD1 (6 bases). The V gene lost 5 bases and the J gene lost 9 bases, with 20 bases spanning the gap. Germline V gives CDR1 SNHLY, CDR2 FYNNEI. This CDR3 is built from 14 residues. The DNA of the CDR3 is TGTGCCAGCAGTAGGACAGTATCCGTTCCTGGGCAGTACTTC. It codes for CASSRTVSVPGQYF. Full variable domain (outside the CDR3, taken from reference TRBV2 and TRBJ2-7): EPEVTQTPSHQVTQMGQEVILRCVPISNHLYFYWYRQILGQKVEFLVSFYNNEISEKSEIFDDQFSVERPDGSNFTLKIRSTKLEDSAMYFCASSRTVSVPGQYFGPGTRLTVT.

As for this clone: Different DNA sequences within this sample yield the same CDR3. The CDR3 region has the DNA TGTGCCAGCTCACCAGGAACAGGGGACTACAATGAGCAGTTCTTC. It encodes CASSPGTGDYNEQFF. The V call is TRBV18, the J call TRBJ2-1, with TRBD1 matching over 7 bases. Germline-derived CDR1 and CDR2 are KGHSH and LQKENI. The CDR3 is made up of 15 amino acids. The J segment lost 3 bases and the V segment lost 2 bases, leaving 4 bases of the junction unmatched.

The chain recombines TRBV28 with TRBJ1-5; no reliable D call. The length of the CDR3 is 16 residues. Trimming removed 6 bases from V and 1 base from J, with 16 bases in between. Per germline, CDR1 MDHEN and CDR2 SYDVKM. This chain's CDR3 is CASSRNPYRSNQPQHF. DNA of the CDR3: TGTGCCAGCAGCCGCAATCCTTATCGGAGCAATCAGCCCCAGCATTTT.

The chain uses TRBV10-3 and TRBJ1-2; TRBD1 is a possible D gene (6 bases). This CDR3 has 13 residues. V dropped 4 bases and J dropped 9 bases, with 15 bases sitting between them. CDR1 and CDR2 from the germline V gene are ENHRY and SYGVKD. The CDR3 coding sequence is TGTGCCATCAGTGGTACGGACAGAAGGAGCTACACCTTC. Protein product: CAISGTDRRSYTF.

The count of this clone is one. The genes are TRBV19 and TRBJ2-1; the match to TRBD2 covers 7 bases. CDR1 is LNHDA, CDR2 SQIVND, per germline (reference sequence). J lost 7 bases, V lost 3 bases, and 12 bases had no gene match. This CDR3 is 16 amino acids long. CDR3 sequence reads: CASSIGAAGLGNEQFF. The DNA for the CDR3 is TGTGCCAGTAGTATTGGTGCAGCGGGGTTGGGTAATGAGCAGTTCTTC. The entire variable domain, with the rest obtained from reference TRBV19 and TRBJ2-1, is as follows: DGGITQSPKYLFRKEGQNVTLSCEQNLNHDAMYWYRQDPGQGLRLIYYSQIVNDFQKGDIAEGYSVSREKKESFPLTVTSAQKNPTAFYLCASSIGAAGLGNEQFFGPGTRLTVL.

The rearrangement joins TRBV4-2 to TRBJ2-7, with TRBD2 identical over 9 bases. The CDR3 contains 15 residues. In germline, CDR1 is LGHNA, CDR2 YNFKEQ. V trimming: 1 base; J trimming: 2 bases; junction bases outside the gene matches: 3. CDR3 protein: CASSQVIAGAYEQYF. DNA of the CDR3: TGTGCCAGCAGCCAAGTAATAGCGGGGGCCTACGAGCAGTACTTC.

The chain employs TRBV5-1 and TRBJ2-3; the D gene is possibly TRBD2 (5 bases). Germline-derived CDR1 and CDR2 are SGHRS and YFSETQ. The ends were cut back, 7 bases at V and 0 bases at J, with 12 bases in the middle. The CDR3 sequence is 14 residues long. The CDR3 coding sequence is TGCGCCAGCCTCCACTCGGGGAGCACAGATACGCAGTATTTT. Translating gives CASLHSGSTDTQYF.